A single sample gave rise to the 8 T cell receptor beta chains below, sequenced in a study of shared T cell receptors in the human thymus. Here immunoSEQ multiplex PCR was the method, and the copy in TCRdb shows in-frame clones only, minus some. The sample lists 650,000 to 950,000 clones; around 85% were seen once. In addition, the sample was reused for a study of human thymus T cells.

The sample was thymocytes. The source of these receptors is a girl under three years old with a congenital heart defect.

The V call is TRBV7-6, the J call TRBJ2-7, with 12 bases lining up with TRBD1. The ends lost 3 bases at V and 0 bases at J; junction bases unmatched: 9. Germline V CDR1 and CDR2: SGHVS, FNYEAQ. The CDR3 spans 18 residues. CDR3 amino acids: CASSLVGTGGPSSYEQYF. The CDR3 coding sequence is TGTGCCAGCAGCTTGGTTGGGACAGGGGGCCCGAGCTCCTACGAGCAGTACTTC.

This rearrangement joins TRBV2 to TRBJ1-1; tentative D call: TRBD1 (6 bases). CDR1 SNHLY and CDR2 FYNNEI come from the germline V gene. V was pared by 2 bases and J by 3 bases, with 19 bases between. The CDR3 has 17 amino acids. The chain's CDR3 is CASSERVWRGADTEAFF. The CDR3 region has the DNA TGTGCCAGCAGTGAAAGGGTGTGGCGGGGGGCGGACACTGAAGCTTTCTTT.

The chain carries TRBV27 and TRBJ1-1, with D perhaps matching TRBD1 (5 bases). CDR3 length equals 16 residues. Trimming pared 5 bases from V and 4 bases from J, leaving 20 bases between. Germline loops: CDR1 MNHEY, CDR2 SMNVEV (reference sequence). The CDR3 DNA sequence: TGTGCCAGCAGTCCCCCATGGGGGGACCCAGTCACTGAAGCTTTCTTT. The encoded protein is CASSPPWGDPVTEAFF.

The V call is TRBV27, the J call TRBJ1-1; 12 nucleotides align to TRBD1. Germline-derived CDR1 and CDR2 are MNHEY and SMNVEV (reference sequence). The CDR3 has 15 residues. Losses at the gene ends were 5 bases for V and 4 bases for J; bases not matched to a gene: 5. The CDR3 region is CASSPGGQGATEAFF. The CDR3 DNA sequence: TGTGCCAGCAGTCCAGGGGGACAGGGGGCCACTGAAGCTTTCTTT.

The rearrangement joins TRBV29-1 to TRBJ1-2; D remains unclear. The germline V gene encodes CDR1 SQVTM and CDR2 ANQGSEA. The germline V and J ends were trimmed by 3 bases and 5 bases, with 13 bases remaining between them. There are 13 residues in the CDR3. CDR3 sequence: CSVEAGKRYGYTF. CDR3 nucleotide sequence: TGCAGCGTTGAGGCGGGGAAGCGTTATGGCTACACCTTC.

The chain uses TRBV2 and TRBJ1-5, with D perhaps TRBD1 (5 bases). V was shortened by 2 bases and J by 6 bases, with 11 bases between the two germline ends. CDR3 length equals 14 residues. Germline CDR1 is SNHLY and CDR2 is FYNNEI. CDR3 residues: CASSEYRRGQPQHF. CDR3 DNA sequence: TGTGCCAGCAGTGAATATCGTAGGGGTCAGCCCCAGCATTTT.

The CDR3 DNA reads as TGTGCCAGCAGCTTATGGCCCCCGGGGGGCAAATTCTACGAGCAGTACTTC. Protein: CASSLWPPGGKFYEQYF. The rearrangement links TRBV7-9 to TRBJ2-7, with D perhaps TRBD2 (7 bases). This CDR3 contains 17 residues. The ends were cut back, 2 bases at V and 3 bases at J, with 20 bases in the middle. Germline CDR1 is SEHNR and CDR2 is FQNEAQ (reference sequence).

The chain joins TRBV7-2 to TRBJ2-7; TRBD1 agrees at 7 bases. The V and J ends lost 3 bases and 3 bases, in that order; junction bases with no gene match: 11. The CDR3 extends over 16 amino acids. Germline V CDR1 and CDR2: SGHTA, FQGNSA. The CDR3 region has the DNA TGTGCCAGCAGCTTTGCAGGCTCCGGGACAGACTACGAGCAGTACTTC. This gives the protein CASSFAGSGTDYEQYF.